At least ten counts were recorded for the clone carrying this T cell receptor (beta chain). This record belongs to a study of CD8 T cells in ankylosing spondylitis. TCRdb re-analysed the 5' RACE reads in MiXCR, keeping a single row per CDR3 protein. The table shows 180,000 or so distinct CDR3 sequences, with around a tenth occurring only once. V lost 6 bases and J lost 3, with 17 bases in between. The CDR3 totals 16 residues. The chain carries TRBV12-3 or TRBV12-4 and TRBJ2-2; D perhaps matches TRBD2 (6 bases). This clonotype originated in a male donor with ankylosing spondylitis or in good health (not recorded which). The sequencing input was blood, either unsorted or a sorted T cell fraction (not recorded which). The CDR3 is CASRVGGSGYTGELFF. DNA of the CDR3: TGTGCCAGCAGAGTCGGAGGTAGCGGTTACACCGGGGAGCTGTTTTTT.